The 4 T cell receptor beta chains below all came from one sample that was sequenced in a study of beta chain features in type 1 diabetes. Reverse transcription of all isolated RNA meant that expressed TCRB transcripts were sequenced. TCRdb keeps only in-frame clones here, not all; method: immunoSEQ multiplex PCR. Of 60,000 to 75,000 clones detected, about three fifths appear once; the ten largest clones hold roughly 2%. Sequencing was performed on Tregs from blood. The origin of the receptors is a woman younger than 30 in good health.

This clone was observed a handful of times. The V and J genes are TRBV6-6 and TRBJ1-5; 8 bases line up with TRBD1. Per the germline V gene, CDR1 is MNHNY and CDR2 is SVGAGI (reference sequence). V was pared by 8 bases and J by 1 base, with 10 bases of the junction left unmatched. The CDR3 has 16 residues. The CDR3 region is CASGPGQGGSNQPQHF. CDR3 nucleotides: TGTGCCAGCGGACCCGGACAGGGCGGAAGCAATCAGCCCCAGCATTTT.

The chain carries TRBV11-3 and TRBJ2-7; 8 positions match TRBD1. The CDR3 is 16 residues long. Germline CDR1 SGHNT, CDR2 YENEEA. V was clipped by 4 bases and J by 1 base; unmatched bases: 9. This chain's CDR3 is CASSSSGTGPSYEQYF. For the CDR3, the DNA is TGTGCCAGCAGCTCCTCCGGGACAGGACCTTCCTACGAGCAGTACTTC.

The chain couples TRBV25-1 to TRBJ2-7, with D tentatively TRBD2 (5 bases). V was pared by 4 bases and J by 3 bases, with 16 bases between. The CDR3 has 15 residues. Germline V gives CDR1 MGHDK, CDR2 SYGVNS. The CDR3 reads CASSASGKLGYEQYF. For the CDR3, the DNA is TGTGCCAGCAGTGCCTCGGGAAAGTTGGGCTACGAGCAGTACTTC.

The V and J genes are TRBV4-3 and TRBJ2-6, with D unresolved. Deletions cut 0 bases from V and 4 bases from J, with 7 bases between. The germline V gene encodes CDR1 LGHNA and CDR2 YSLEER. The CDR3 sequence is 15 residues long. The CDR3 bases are TGCGCCAGCAGCCAAGAATGGAGAGGGGCCAACGTCCTGACTTTC. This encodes CASSQEWRGANVLTF.